This T cell receptor beta chain was obtained from a study of T cell repertoires in cytomegalovirus infection. Looking at the study overall: Alongside well-studied HLA-B-restricted CMV epitopes, recently identified HLA-C-restricted CMV epitopes were also used. It can be stated that public TCR beta signatures indicated CMV infection as well as a matching HLA type. Study results and caveats: There were carriers of CMV plus the relevant HLA, and cumulative public TCR beta family frequency identified them. Across the ex vivo response, the dominant clonotypes were HLA-C-restricted CMV-specific TCR beta clonotypes.

With regard to this clonotype: No antigen is known for it. A much larger clone differs from this one at a single base, so this may be a read error.

CDR3 length: 15 amino acids. Deletions cut 10 bases from V and 4 bases from J, with 22 bases between. Each CDR3 protein is one row after TCRdb ran MiXCR on the reads. The sample carries around 900,000 distinct CDR3 sequences, roughly 30% recorded once. This specimen was cultured CD8+ T cells from PBMCs, taken from culture after CMV antigen stimulation. This receptor was obtained from a human donor in good health (CMV status not recorded). Some clones in this sample may be carry-over from other donors' samples. J is TRBJ1-2 and V is TRBV12-3 or TRBV12-4; no clear D gene. In nucleotides, the CDR3 is TGTGCCAACACCCCCGGGAACCCCTTAGTCTATGGCTACACCTTC. It yields the protein CANTPGNPLVYGYTF.